Following are 20 T cell receptor beta chains from one sample sequenced in a study of blood T cell repertoires in COVID-19. The repertoire was sequenced with immunoSEQ multiplex PCR; TCRdb's copy has only in-frame clones and lacks some. The sample contains some 93,000 clones, approximately 80% of which appear only once. Source material: peripheral blood. Receptors were obtained from a man in his 70s with acute or convalescent COVID-19.

J is TRBJ2-1 and V is TRBV7-6; weak D call: TRBD2 (6 bases). Germline assignment: CDR1 SGHVS and CDR2 FNYEAQ. With 4 bases removed from V and 5 bases from J, the gap between germline ends came to 15 bases. This CDR3 contains 15 residues. For the CDR3, the DNA is TGTGCCAGCAGCTATTCTGAGCGGGCTAACAATGAGCAGTTCTTC. Translation: CASSYSERANNEQFF.

The gene calls are TRBV7-8 and TRBJ2-6; maybe TRBD1 (6 bases). This CDR3 is 17 amino acids long. The V gene lost 5 bases and the J gene lost 1 base, with 15 bases spanning the gap. Per germline, CDR1 SGHVS and CDR2 FQNEAQ. Here the CDR3 DNA reads TGTGCCAGCAGCCGCCGAGACAGGAGTTCTGGGGCCAACGTCCTGACTTTC. Translation gives CASSRRDRSSGANVLTF.

The chain couples TRBV19 to TRBJ2-6; 10 bases are a match to TRBD1. The V segment lost 4 bases and the J segment 2 bases; nucleotides outside the gene matches: 5. The germline V gene encodes CDR1 LNHDA and CDR2 SQIVND (reference sequence). The CDR3 runs to 17 residues. Written as DNA, the CDR3 is TGTGCCAGTAGTAAGACAGGGGGCGCACCTGGGGCCAACGTCCTGACTTTC. It translates to CASSKTGGAPGANVLTF.

The chain is built from TRBV28 and TRBJ2-2, with 12 bases that match TRBD2. CDR1 MDHEN and CDR2 SYDVKM come from the germline V gene. The CDR3 has 20 amino acids. Trimming took 7 bases from V and 3 from J; bases not matched to a gene: 18. CDR3 in amino acids: CASTSDGGTSGLGDTGELFF. In DNA, the CDR3 is TGTGCCAGCACGTCAGACGGCGGGACTAGCGGGCTCGGGGACACCGGGGAGCTGTTTTTT.

V gene TRBV6-6 combines with J gene TRBJ2-2, with TRBD2 identical over 7 bases. Germline assignment: CDR1 MNHNY and CDR2 SVGAGI (reference sequence). The CDR3 sequence is 15 residues long. Germline trimming cut 0 bases from V and 6 bases from J; bases unmatched to any gene: 4. CDR3 residues: CASSYSTAGAGELFF. As DNA, the CDR3 is TGTGCCAGCAGTTACTCGACGGCGGGGGCCGGGGAGCTGTTTTTT.

The chain uses TRBV5-1 and TRBJ2-3; a possible D gene is TRBD2 (6 bases). Germline loops: CDR1 SGHRS, CDR2 YFSETQ. The CDR3 sequence is 16 residues long. Trimming took off 0 bases at V and 2 bases at J, with 13 bases between the two ends. The CDR3 sequence: CASSLGVRGLTDTQYF. Written as DNA, the CDR3 is TGCGCCAGCAGCTTGGGGGTAAGGGGACTCACAGATACGCAGTATTTT.

The chain combines TRBV11-2 with TRBJ1-5; D is unresolved. CDR1 and CDR2 (germline): SGHAT, FQNNGV. The CDR3 has 13 residues. The V end lost 4 bases, the J end lost 5 bases, and 9 bases lay between the germline ends. Here the CDR3 reads CASSSGVDQPQHF. CDR3 in DNA: TGTGCCAGCAGCTCCGGAGTTGATCAGCCCCAGCATTTT.

The gene calls are TRBV7-2 and TRBJ2-3; TRBD2 matches at 8 bases. This CDR3 has 17 amino acids. Germline CDR1 reads SGHTA; CDR2 reads FQGNSA. V lost 5 bases, J lost 7 bases, and 17 bases stayed unmatched. CDR3 sequence: CASSPNPGGRAQNTQYF. CDR3 in DNA: TGTGCCAGCAGCCCCAATCCGGGAGGGCGGGCCCAAAATACGCAGTATTTT.

The rearrangement links TRBV25-1 to TRBJ1-1, with D hard to call. V was trimmed by 5 bases and J by 0 bases, leaving 10 bases between them. The CDR3 consists of 14 residues. Germline CDR1 is MGHDK and CDR2 is SYGVNS. CDR3: CASSPHSLNTEAFF. CDR3 bases: TGTGCCAGCAGTCCCCACAGTTTGAACACTGAAGCTTTCTTT.

The rearrangement joins TRBV12-3 or TRBV12-4 to TRBJ1-2; tentative D call: TRBD1 (6 bases). V was pared by 3 bases and J by 4 bases, with 9 bases between. The CDR3 contains 13 residues. The CDR3, as DNA: TGTGCCAGCAGTTTGGGGGCGGGCTATGGCTACACCTTC. It codes for CASSLGAGYGYTF.

The chain carries TRBV6-5 and TRBJ1-2; TRBD1 matches at 10 bases. CDR1 and CDR2 from the germline V gene are MNHEY and SVGAGI. This CDR3 has 14 amino acids. After removal of 7 bases from V and 4 bases from J, the junction contained 6 bases not matched to a gene. Here the CDR3 DNA reads TGTGCCAGCACCGACAGGGGGCGCGCCTATGGCTACACCTTC. It codes for CASTDRGRAYGYTF.

The V call is TRBV2, the J call TRBJ1-1; D perhaps matches TRBD1 (5 bases). Germline CDR1 SNHLY, CDR2 FYNNEI. This CDR3 has 13 residues. V lost 3 bases and J lost 6, with 11 bases in between. In DNA, the CDR3 is TGTGCCAGCAGTGAGGGCAGGGCCTCTGAAGCTTTCTTT. This codes for CASSEGRASEAFF.

The chain links TRBV20-1 to TRBJ1-6; 7 positions agree with TRBD1. Germline V gene data show CDR1 as DFQATT and CDR2 as SNEGSKA (reference sequence). CDR3 length: 15 residues. V shed 3 bases and J 7 bases; nucleotides not matched to a gene: 9. The CDR3 DNA sequence: TGCAGTGCTAGTTCAGGGGGTAGAAGAAATTCACCCCTCCACTTT. It yields the protein CSASSGGRRNSPLHF.

This chain connects TRBV7-9 to TRBJ1-4; 11 bases line up with TRBD1. V was clipped by 2 bases and J by 4 bases; unmatched bases: 6. The CDR3 has 17 amino acids. In germline, CDR1 is SEHNR, CDR2 FQNEAQ (reference sequence). CDR3 sequence (DNA): TGTGCCAGCAGCTTAATTGGACAGGGGGCGTTTAATGAAAAACTGTTTTTT. Its translation: CASSLIGQGAFNEKLFF.

V usage is TRBV18 and J usage is TRBJ2-1; 12 positions agree with TRBD2. Per the germline V gene, CDR1 is KGHSH and CDR2 is LQKENI. J was trimmed by 8 bases and V by 3 bases; bases with no gene match: 2. The CDR3 runs 14 residues. The CDR3: CASSPRLAGDEQFF. Here the CDR3 DNA reads TGTGCCAGCTCACCGCGACTAGCGGGAGATGAGCAGTTCTTC.

The gene calls are TRBV4-2 and TRBJ2-5; D is possibly TRBD2 (5 bases). V dropped 1 base and J dropped 2 bases, with 11 bases sitting between them. CDR1 LGHNA and CDR2 YNFKEQ come from the germline V gene. The CDR3 length is 15 residues. The CDR3 region has the DNA TGTGCCAGCAGCCAAGCGAGCGGCTATCAAGAGACCCAGTACTTC. Translated: CASSQASGYQETQYF.

This chain joins TRBV28 and TRBJ2-1, with 14 nucleotides matching TRBD2. Germline values: CDR1 MDHEN, CDR2 SYDVKM. The ends lost 5 bases at V and 0 bases at J; junction bases unmatched: 9. CDR3 length: 19 amino acids. Here the CDR3 DNA reads TGTGCCAGCAGTCAAGGACTAGCGGGAGGTATAAGCTCCTACAATGAGCAGTTCTTC. Its translation is CASSQGLAGGISSYNEQFF.

The chain couples TRBV13 to TRBJ2-4, with 7 bases that match TRBD1. CDR3 length: 14 residues. CDR1 is PRHDT and CDR2 is FYEKMQ in the germline V gene (reference sequence). V lost 5 bases to trimming and J lost 4 bases; unmatched junction nucleotides: 5. The CDR3 DNA is TGTGCCAGCAGCCACCAGGACAGGAAAAACATTCAGTACTTC. Translated: CASSHQDRKNIQYF.

The chain joins TRBV28 to TRBJ1-1; D is unresolved. V gave up 3 bases and J gave up 4 bases, with 12 bases separating them. Germline CDR1 reads MDHEN; CDR2 reads SYDVKM. The CDR3 is made up of 14 amino acids. The DNA of the CDR3 is TGTGCCAGCAGTTTGAGGGCCTTGACCACTGAAGCTTTCTTT. Amino acids: CASSLRALTTEAFF.

This chain uses TRBV14 with TRBJ1-2, with a possible D match to TRBD1 (5 bases). Germline V gives CDR1 SGHDN, CDR2 FVKESK. V was pared by 4 bases and J by 4 bases, with 16 bases between. The CDR3 sequence is 15 residues long. Written as DNA, the CDR3 is TGTGCCAGCAGCCCCCTGGGCGGGACCGCCTATGGCTACACCTTC. Its translation is CASSPLGGTAYGYTF.